Each of the 21 T cell receptor beta chains below was sequenced from the same sample in a study of T cell repertoires in cytomegalovirus infection. Via MiXCR, TCRdb re-called the reads, giving one row per CDR3 protein. The sample records roughly 640,000 distinct CDR3 sequences, more than 20% being singletons. Sequenced material: CD8+ T cells from PBMCs. The receptors were sampled from a human donor in good health (CMV status not recorded). Some clones in this sample may be carry-over from other donors' samples.

Notes on this clonotype: A much larger clone lies one base from this, so it may be a read error. The DNA of the CDR3 is TGTGCCAGCAGTTACGAGCTAAAGAACACTGAAGCTTTCTTT. It yields the protein CASSYELKNTEAFF. The gene calls are TRBV2 and TRBJ1-1; no reliable D call. CDR1 is SNHLY and CDR2 is FYNNEI in the germline V gene. The CDR3 runs 14 residues. The V end lost 5 bases, the J end lost 1 base, and 11 bases lay between the germline ends.

This clonotype was found many times. CDR3 DNA: TGTGCCAGCAGCCAAGGGGACACAAACTATGGCTACACCTTC. Protein sequence: CASSQGDTNYGYTF. The chain uses TRBV7-2 and TRBJ1-2; a weak D match, TRBD1 (6 bases). The germline CDR1 and CDR2 sequences are SGHTA and FQGNSA. V lost 5 bases and J lost 2, with 12 bases in between. The CDR3 totals 14 residues. The whole variable domain, filled in from reference TRBV7-2 and TRBJ1-2, reads GAGVSQSPSNKVTEKGKDVELRCDPISGHTALYWYRQSLGQGLEFLIYFQGNSAPDKSGLPSDRFSAERTGGSVSTLTIQRTQQEDSAVYLCASSQGDTNYGYTFGSGTRLTVV.

This clonotype was counted ten times or more. The J gene is TRBJ2-5, the V gene TRBV7-9; 7 bases map to TRBD1. This CDR3 spans 14 amino acids. The V segment lost 5 bases and the J segment 1 base; nucleotides outside the gene matches: 4. Germline V lookup: CDR1 SEHNR, CDR2 FQNEAQ (reference sequence). This CDR3 is CASSRYRGQETQYF. The CDR3 nucleotides read TGTGCCAGCAGCCGCTACAGGGGCCAAGAGACCCAGTACTTC.

The rearrangement links TRBV7-9 to TRBJ2-7; D gene uncertain. Germline values: CDR1 SEHNR, CDR2 FQNEAQ (reference sequence). V lost 1 base to trimming and J lost 5 bases, with 9 bases between them. The CDR3 runs 13 residues. DNA of the CDR3: TGTGCCAGCAGCTTAGGGGGTTGGGACGAGCAGTACTTC. Its protein is CASSLGGWDEQYF.

This clonotype was picked up one time. The chain recombines TRBV20-1 with TRBJ1-2; D ambiguous. CDR1 is DFQATT and CDR2 is SNEGSKA in the germline V gene (reference sequence). This CDR3 region has 11 residues. Trimming pared 2 bases from V and 11 bases from J, leaving 12 bases between. This chain's CDR3 is CSARPTSYYTF. The CDR3 region has the DNA TGCAGTGCTAGACCCACTTCGTATTACACCTTC.

The rearrangement uses TRBV14 and TRBJ1-1; D gene ambiguous. CDR1 and CDR2 from the germline V gene are SGHDN and FVKESK. The CDR3 runs to 17 residues. With 5 bases removed from V and 0 bases from J, the gap between germline ends came to 19 bases. CDR3 DNA sequence: TGTGCCAGCAGCTTTGACACGCTCCCCCCCATGAACACTGAAGCTTTCTTT. Its protein is CASSFDTLPPMNTEAFF.

This sequence joins TRBV28 and TRBJ2-7, with 7 bases matching TRBD2. Germline values: CDR1 MDHEN, CDR2 SYDVKM. This CDR3 is 14 amino acids long. The chain's CDR3 is CANSFGEGSYEQYV. The DNA of the CDR3 is TGTGCCAACAGTTTTGGGGAGGGCTCCTACGAGCAGTACGTC.

This clonotype was seen a handful of times. The chain couples TRBV29-1 to TRBJ2-1; possibly TRBD2 for D (5 bases). The CDR3 is 12 residues long. From germline, CDR1 is SQVTM and CDR2 ANQGSEA. V was pared by 1 base and J by 10 bases, with 11 bases between. The CDR3 region has the DNA TGCAGCGTTGAAGGGGAGCCCGGGGAGCAGTTCTTC. Translating it yields CSVEGEPGEQFF.

This clonotype was detected only a few times. The chain couples TRBV28 to TRBJ2-7; D possibly matches TRBD1 or TRBD2 (6 bases each). This CDR3 region has 16 residues. Per germline, CDR1 MDHEN and CDR2 SYDVKM. Trimming cost V 3 bases and J 7 bases, with 22 bases left between them. CDR3 in amino acids: CASSLGGGDSRGEQYV. The CDR3 bases are TGTGCCAGCAGTTTGGGCGGAGGGGACTCGAGGGGGGAGCAGTACGTC.

A few counts support this clonotype. The V gene is TRBV28, the J gene TRBJ1-5; D remains unclear. V lost 2 bases and J lost 7, with 9 bases in between. The CDR3 loop spans 13 amino acids. Germline CDR1 is MDHEN and CDR2 is SYDVKM. CDR3 nucleotide sequence: TGTGCCAGCAGTTTAATGGGGTTCCAGCCCCAGCATTTT. Its protein is CASSLMGFQPQHF.

The J gene is TRBJ2-3, the V gene TRBV6-6, with 7 bases aligning to TRBD2. The CDR3 spans 14 residues. The V segment lost 2 bases and the J segment 4 bases; nucleotides outside the gene matches: 3. The germline V gene encodes CDR1 MNHNY and CDR2 SVGAGI (reference sequence). CDR3 protein: CASSYKGRADTQYF. The CDR3 nucleotides read TGTGCCAGCAGTTACAAGGGGAGGGCAGATACGCAGTATTTT.

Many counts were recorded for this clonotype. The V gene is TRBV7-9, the J gene TRBJ2-5; D is possibly TRBD2 (6 bases). The CDR3 has 14 residues. Germline CDR1 and CDR2: SEHNR and FQNEAQ (reference sequence). The V end lost 1 base, the J end lost 2 bases, and 8 bases lay between the germline ends. CDR3 region: CASSLEGLQETQYF. The CDR3 nucleotides read TGTGCCAGCAGCTTAGAGGGACTTCAAGAGACCCAGTACTTC.

On this clonotype: The junction and the germline gene differ at one end; a read error may be behind it. This chain uses TRBV20-1 with TRBJ1-6; D gene unclear. The CDR3 runs to 15 residues. Germline V CDR1 and CDR2: DFQATT, SNEGSKA (reference sequence). The CDR3 loop is CSAREEVSYNSSLHF. CDR3 in DNA: TGCAGTGCTAGAGAAGAAGTCTCCTATAATTCATCCCTCCACTTT.

The chain links TRBV2 to TRBJ2-1, with D hard to call. Germline V gene lookup returns CDR1 SNHLY and CDR2 FYNNEI. Trimming stripped 2 bases from V and 6 bases from J, with 14 bases between. The CDR3 runs to 15 residues. The CDR3: CASSERGLGINEQFF. CDR3 DNA: TGTGCCAGCAGTGAACGTGGGCTGGGGATCAATGAGCAGTTCTTC.

This clonotype turned up a few times. The rearrangement joins TRBV29-1 to TRBJ1-2; D is ambiguous. The CDR3 sequence is 12 residues long. CDR1 and CDR2 from the germline V gene are SQVTM and ANQGSEA. V was clipped by 3 bases and J by 6 bases, with 11 bases between them. CDR3 in amino acids: CSVDSARDGYTF. The CDR3 DNA is TGCAGCGTTGACTCGGCGAGGGATGGCTACACCTTC.

The rearrangement uses TRBV14 and TRBJ2-7; TRBD1 matches 8 bases. There are 14 residues in the CDR3. V was pared by 4 bases and J by 2 bases, with 4 bases of the junction left unmatched. In germline, CDR1 is SGHDN, CDR2 FVKESK. The CDR3: CASSLMDRAYEQYF. The CDR3 DNA reads as TGTGCCAGCAGCCTAATGGACAGGGCCTACGAGCAGTACTTC.

The V and J genes are TRBV20-1 and TRBJ2-7; 7 bases are shared with TRBD2. The V gene's germline CDR1 is DFQATT and CDR2 SNEGSKA (reference sequence). The CDR3 has 16 amino acids. V was pared by 1 base and J by 2 bases, with 11 bases of the junction left unmatched. Written as DNA, the CDR3 is TGCAGTGCTAGAGGGGTAAGGGGAGGGGAACCCTACGAGCAGTACGTC. This encodes CSARGVRGGEPYEQYV.

This clonotype occurred many times. In DNA, the CDR3 is TGTGCCAGCAGCCCTGATGGGAGCTGGGGATTACTAGATACGCAGTATTTT. This encodes CASSPDGSWGLLDTQYF. The chain combines TRBV7-2 with TRBJ2-3; maybe TRBD2 (5 bases). V shed 5 bases and J shed 5 bases, with 23 bases lying between them. CDR1 is SGHTA and CDR2 is FQGNSA in the germline V gene. The CDR3 totals 17 residues.

This chain links TRBV7-9 with TRBJ2-2; D is perhaps TRBD1 (6 bases). The germline V and J ends were trimmed by 4 bases and 4 bases, with 13 bases remaining between them. Germline values: CDR1 SEHNR, CDR2 FQNEAQ (reference sequence). The CDR3 totals 15 residues. CDR3 amino acids: CASSSGTRATGELFF. The CDR3 DNA reads TGTGCCAGCAGCTCCGGGACAAGGGCCACCGGGGAGCTGTTTTTT.

The chain combines TRBV20-1 with TRBJ1-1, with a tentative D call TRBD1 (6 bases). This CDR3 is 20 amino acids long. Germline V gives CDR1 DFQATT, CDR2 SNEGSKA (reference sequence). V was clipped by 5 bases and J by 0 bases, with 31 bases between them. The CDR3 bases are TGCAGTGCTTCCACCCCCGACCGGGACAAGGGATCCCTTTTGAACACTGAAGCTTTCTTT. The encoded protein is CSASTPDRDKGSLLNTEAFF.

This clonotype was counted ten times or more. The genes are TRBV7-3 and TRBJ2-3; 10 bases are shared with TRBD2. This CDR3 contains 17 residues. V lost 4 bases to trimming and J lost 3 bases; unmatched junction nucleotides: 10. Germline CDR1 SGHTA, CDR2 FQGTGA. CDR3 in amino acids: CASSSSGGIYRTDTQYF. CDR3 DNA sequence: TGTGCCAGCAGCTCTAGCGGGGGTATATATCGGACAGATACGCAGTATTTT.